Listed below are T cell receptor beta chains from one sample, sequenced in a study of blood T cells in healthy people across ages. TCRdb re-analysed the 5' RACE reads in MiXCR, keeping a single row per CDR3 protein. This sample has roughly 2 million distinct CDR3 sequences, with roughly 50% found just once. Sequenced: blood. These receptors came from a woman in her thirties or forties in good health. Both conserved end residues are part of each CDR3. Fields, in order: CDR3 length, D gene, V gene, clone size, J gene, CDR3 DNA, CDR3 protein. A D gene is named only where the DNA matches it firmly. Clone size is not always given. Where it is, it says once, few, many or a class for expanded clones.

cdr3_length: 15
d_call: NA
v_call: TRBV28
clone_size: NA
j_call: TRBJ2-4
cdr3_nt: TGTGCCAGCAGTTTTGAGGGGCGTCCCAAAAACATTCAGTACTTC
cdr3_aa: CASSFEGRPKNIQYF

cdr3_length: 14
d_call: TRBD2
v_call: TRBV6-2/TRBV6-3
clone_size: NA
j_call: TRBJ2-7
cdr3_nt: TGTGCCAGCAGTCCCCCGCTAGCGGGGTACGAGCAGTACTTC
cdr3_aa: CASSPPLAGYEQYF

cdr3_length: 13
d_call: TRBD1
v_call: TRBV24-1
clone_size: few
j_call: TRBJ2-3
cdr3_nt: TGTGCCACCAACCCCGGGACAGGGTATACGCAGTATTTT
cdr3_aa: CATNPGTGYTQYF

cdr3_length: 14
d_call: TRBD1
v_call: TRBV6-5
clone_size: NA
j_call: TRBJ1-1
cdr3_nt: TGTGCCAGCAGTAAAGACAGGGGCCTCACTGAAGCTTTCTTT
cdr3_aa: CASSKDRGLTEAFF

cdr3_length: 14
d_call: NA
v_call: TRBV25-1
clone_size: NA
j_call: TRBJ1-4
cdr3_nt: TGTGCCAGCAGTGTACCGGGACTCCCAGAAAAACTGTTTTTT
cdr3_aa: CASSVPGLPEKLFF

cdr3_length: 15
d_call: NA
v_call: TRBV27
clone_size: NA
j_call: TRBJ1-2
cdr3_nt: TGTGCCAGCAGTTTTGGCGGGATAGCTAACTATGGCTACACCTTC
cdr3_aa: CASSFGGIANYGYTF

cdr3_length: 15
d_call: NA
v_call: TRBV27
clone_size: NA
j_call: TRBJ2-7
cdr3_nt: TGTGCCAGCAGGCCGTACCCTGGACAAATATACGAGCAGTACTTC
cdr3_aa: CASRPYPGQIYEQYF

cdr3_length: 19
d_call: NA
v_call: TRBV29-1
clone_size: NA
j_call: TRBJ2-1
cdr3_nt: TGCAGCGTTGAAGGAATGGCCACAGCTGGGGTCGGAGGAAACAATGAGCAGTTCTTC
cdr3_aa: CSVEGMATAGVGGNNEQFF

cdr3_length: 15
d_call: NA
v_call: TRBV4-1
clone_size: few
j_call: TRBJ2-6
cdr3_nt: TGCGCCAGTCAAATAGTGTTGTCTGGGGCCAACGTCCTGACTTTC
cdr3_aa: CASQIVLSGANVLTF

cdr3_length: 15
d_call: TRBD1
v_call: TRBV5-1
clone_size: many
j_call: TRBJ2-7
cdr3_nt: TGTGCCAGCAGTCTTGGACAGGGGTTCTCCTACGAGCAGTACTTC
cdr3_aa: CASSLGQGFSYEQYF

cdr3_length: 19
d_call: NA
v_call: TRBV7-2
clone_size: NA
j_call: TRBJ1-6
cdr3_nt: TGTGCCAGCAGCCCCGCGACTTGGGGCAGTAGCTCCTATAATTCACCCCTCCACTTT
cdr3_aa: CASSPATWGSSSYNSPLHF

cdr3_length: 15
d_call: NA
v_call: TRBV6-1
clone_size: NA
j_call: TRBJ1-1
cdr3_nt: TGTGCCAGCAGTGAAGGCAGCGCTGGGAACACTGAGGCTTTCTTT
cdr3_aa: CASSEGSAGNTEAFF

cdr3_length: 15
d_call: TRBD2
v_call: TRBV6-6
clone_size: NA
j_call: TRBJ2-3
cdr3_nt: TGTGCCAGCAGAACTAGCGGGGGGAAGGAGGATACGCAGTATTTT
cdr3_aa: CASRTSGGKEDTQYF

cdr3_length: 14
d_call: TRBD1
v_call: TRBV12-3/TRBV12-4
clone_size: many
j_call: TRBJ1-5
cdr3_nt: TGTGCCAGCAGCCTGGGACAGGGGGATCAGCCCCAGCATTTT
cdr3_aa: CASSLGQGDQPQHF

cdr3_length: 16
d_call: TRBD2
v_call: TRBV5-1
clone_size: NA
j_call: TRBJ2-3
cdr3_nt: TGCGCCAGCAGCGGGGGACTAGGCAGAGGAACAGATACGCAGTATTTT
cdr3_aa: CASSGGLGRGTDTQYF

cdr3_length: 13
d_call: NA
v_call: TRBV12-3/TRBV12-4
clone_size: NA
j_call: TRBJ2-5
cdr3_nt: TGTGCCAGCAGGGCTGGACTACAAGAGACCCAGTACTTC
cdr3_aa: CASRAGLQETQYF

cdr3_length: 14
d_call: NA
v_call: TRBV5-1
clone_size: NA
j_call: TRBJ2-3
cdr3_nt: TGCGCCAGCCGGGAGCAGGGGTTTGAAGATACGCAGTATTTT
cdr3_aa: CASREQGFEDTQYF

cdr3_length: 14
d_call: NA
v_call: TRBV7-9
clone_size: NA
j_call: TRBJ2-3
cdr3_nt: TGTGCCAGCAGCCGCTCCACAATCAGGGATACGCAGTATTTT
cdr3_aa: CASSRSTIRDTQYF

cdr3_length: 10
d_call: NA
v_call: TRBV29-1
clone_size: few
j_call: TRBJ1-1
cdr3_nt: TGCAGCGTTCGGAGCACTGAAGCTTTCTTT
cdr3_aa: CSVRSTEAFF

cdr3_length: 21
d_call: TRBD2
v_call: TRBV4-3
clone_size: NA
j_call: TRBJ2-7
cdr3_nt: TGCGCCAGCAGCCAAGATTTTCGTCTCGGCAGCGGGGGGATATCCTACAATGAGCAGTACTTC
cdr3_aa: CASSQDFRLGSGGISYNEQYF

cdr3_length: 13
d_call: NA
v_call: TRBV20-1
clone_size: medium-sized
j_call: TRBJ2-3
cdr3_nt: TGCAGACCGCGGGACACTAGCACAGATACGCAGTATTTT
cdr3_aa: CRPRDTSTDTQYF

cdr3_length: 13
d_call: NA
v_call: TRBV6-6
clone_size: NA
j_call: TRBJ2-7
cdr3_nt: TGTGCCAGCAGGCGAAGCGGAACCTACGAGCAGTACTTC
cdr3_aa: CASRRSGTYEQYF

cdr3_length: 13
d_call: NA
v_call: TRBV7-2
clone_size: many
j_call: TRBJ2-5
cdr3_nt: TGTGCCAGCAGCTTAGGAGGGGAAGAGACCCAGTACTTC
cdr3_aa: CASSLGGEETQYF

cdr3_length: 14
d_call: NA
v_call: TRBV5-1
clone_size: NA
j_call: TRBJ2-5
cdr3_nt: TGCACCAGCAGAGAGGGGACGCCCCAAGAGACCCAGTACTTC
cdr3_aa: CTSREGTPQETQYF

cdr3_length: 13
d_call: NA
v_call: TRBV5-1
clone_size: NA
j_call: TRBJ1-2
cdr3_nt: TGCGCCAGCAGCTTGGATGTTCGGTATGGCTACACCTTC
cdr3_aa: CASSLDVRYGYTF

cdr3_length: 15
d_call: NA
v_call: TRBV24-1
clone_size: NA
j_call: TRBJ2-5
cdr3_nt: TGTGCCACCAGTGATTTGCAAACGGGACAAGAGACCCAGTACTTC
cdr3_aa: CATSDLQTGQETQYF

cdr3_length: 16
d_call: TRBD1
v_call: TRBV20-1
clone_size: NA
j_call: TRBJ1-2
cdr3_nt: TGCAGTGCTAGAGATCGCCCGGGACAGGGGGCTCTTGGCTACACCTTC
cdr3_aa: CSARDRPGQGALGYTF

cdr3_length: 17
d_call: TRBD2
v_call: TRBV4-2
clone_size: NA
j_call: TRBJ2-7
cdr3_nt: TGTGCCAGCAGCCAAGATTGGCTAGCGGGTAACTCCTACGAGCAGTACTTC
cdr3_aa: CASSQDWLAGNSYEQYF

cdr3_length: 14
d_call: NA
v_call: TRBV7-9
clone_size: many
j_call: TRBJ1-2
cdr3_nt: TGTGCCAGCAGGCGGGGGGAAAGTTACTATGGCTACACCTTC
cdr3_aa: CASRRGESYYGYTF

cdr3_length: 14
d_call: TRBD1
v_call: TRBV29-1
clone_size: NA
j_call: TRBJ2-7
cdr3_nt: TGCAGCGTTGCCAACAGGGGTAGCTCCTACGAGCAGTACTTC
cdr3_aa: CSVANRGSSYEQYF

cdr3_length: 15
d_call: NA
v_call: TRBV25-1
clone_size: NA
j_call: TRBJ2-3
cdr3_nt: TGTGCCAGCAGTGAACGGGGAGACCCCACAGATACGCAGTATTTT
cdr3_aa: CASSERGDPTDTQYF